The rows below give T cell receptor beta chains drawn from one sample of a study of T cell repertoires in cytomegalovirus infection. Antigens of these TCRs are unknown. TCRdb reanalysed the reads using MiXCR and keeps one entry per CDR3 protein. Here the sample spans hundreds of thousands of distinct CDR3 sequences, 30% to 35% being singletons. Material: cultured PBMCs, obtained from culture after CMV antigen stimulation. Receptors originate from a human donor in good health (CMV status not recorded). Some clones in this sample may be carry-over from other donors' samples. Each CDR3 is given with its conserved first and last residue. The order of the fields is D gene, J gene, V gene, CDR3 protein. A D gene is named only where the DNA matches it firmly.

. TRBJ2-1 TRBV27 CASRASDNEQFF
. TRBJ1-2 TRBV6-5 CASRRTATFLYGYTF
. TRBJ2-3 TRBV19 CASRTTGGVTDTQYF
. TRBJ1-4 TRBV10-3 CAISEGTKLFF
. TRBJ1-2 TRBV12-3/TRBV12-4 CASSLIQNGYTF
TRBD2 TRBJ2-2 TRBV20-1 CSATGLAGGPYTGELFF
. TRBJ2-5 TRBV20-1 CSAAPDRETQYF
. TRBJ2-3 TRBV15 CATSRGGGGGVADTQYF
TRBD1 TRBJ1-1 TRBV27 CASSKQGRGNTEAFF
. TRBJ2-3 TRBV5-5 CASSLEAEGNTQYF
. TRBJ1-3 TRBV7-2 CASSLGNPKTLSSGNTIYF
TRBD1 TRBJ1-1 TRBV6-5 CASSSTGTGIMNTEAFF
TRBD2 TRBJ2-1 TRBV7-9 CASSPAAGAEQFF
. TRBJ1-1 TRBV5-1 CASSLEGFAEAFF
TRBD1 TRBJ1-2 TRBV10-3 CAISESGTAYGYTF
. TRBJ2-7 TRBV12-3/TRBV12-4 CASSPNPGHFSYEQYF
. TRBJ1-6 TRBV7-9 CASSLVGTPGYNSPLHF
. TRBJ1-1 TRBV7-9 CASSGEPNTEAFF
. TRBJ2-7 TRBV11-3 CASSLDLARVTYEQYF
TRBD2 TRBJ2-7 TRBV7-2 CASSLGGYNEQYF
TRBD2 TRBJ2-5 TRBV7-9 CASSSSGRKETQYF
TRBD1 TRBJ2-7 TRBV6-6 CAIRTGGSYEQYF
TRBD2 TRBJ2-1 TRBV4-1 CASSQVRGGYNEQFF
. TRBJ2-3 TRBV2 CASSEDFTTTDTQYF
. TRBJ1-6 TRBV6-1 CASSSDSYNSPLHF
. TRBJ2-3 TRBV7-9 CASSLARQGSTDTQYF
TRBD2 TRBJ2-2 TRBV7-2 CASSGAGVAGELFF
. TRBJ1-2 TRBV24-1 CATNWEGHIYGYTF
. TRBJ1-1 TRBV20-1 CSARDLRSSTEAFF
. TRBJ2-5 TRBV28 CASSFPVSGWETQYF
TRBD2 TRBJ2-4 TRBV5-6 CASSFIAGEHIQYF
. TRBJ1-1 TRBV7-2 CASSLGGVNTETFF
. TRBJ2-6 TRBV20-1 CSALRTGFFGANVLTF
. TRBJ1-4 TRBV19 CASSIVWRNANEKLFF
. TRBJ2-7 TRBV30 CAWSIGTLAYEQYF
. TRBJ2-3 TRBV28 CASSGGMGADTQYF
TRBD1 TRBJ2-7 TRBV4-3 CASSRDRERWGEQYF
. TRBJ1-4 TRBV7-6 CASSPGSGNEKLFF
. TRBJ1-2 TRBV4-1 CASSPMGRGRNYGYTF
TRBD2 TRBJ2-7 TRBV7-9 CASSPGTSGGLISYEQYF
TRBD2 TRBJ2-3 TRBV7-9 CASSSGGGQPTDTQYF
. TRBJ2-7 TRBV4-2 CASSQLGNSYEQYF
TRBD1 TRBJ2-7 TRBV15 CATSRTGTYEQYF
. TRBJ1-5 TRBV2 CASRVNADQPQHF
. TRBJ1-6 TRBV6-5 CASSYMDSNSPLHF
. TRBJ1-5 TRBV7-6 CASSVQNLPQHF
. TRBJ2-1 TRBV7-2 CASSLSPGYNEQFF
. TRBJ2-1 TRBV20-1 CSARDSGVAGSYNEQFF
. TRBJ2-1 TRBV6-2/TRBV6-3 CASSDRGALEQFF
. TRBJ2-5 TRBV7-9 CASSSGTQETQYF
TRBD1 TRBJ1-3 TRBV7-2 CASSRRTGAGNTIYF
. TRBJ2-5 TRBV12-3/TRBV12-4 CASSLRGNLQETQYF
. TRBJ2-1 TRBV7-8 CASSVVAPNEQFF
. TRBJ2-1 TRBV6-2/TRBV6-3 CATLRYNEQFF
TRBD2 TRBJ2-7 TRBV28 CASLSRAAGYNEQYF
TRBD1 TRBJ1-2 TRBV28 CASSLLEGQASGYTF
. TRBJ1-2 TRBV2 CASSWRQYDYGYTF
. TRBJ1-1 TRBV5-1 CASSLDTSRTEAFF
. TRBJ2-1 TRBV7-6 CASSLVGATGYNEQFF